The 30 T cell receptor beta chains given below trace back to one sample, sequenced in a study of shared clonotypes between healthy human individuals. Some clones are missing from TCRdb's copy, which holds only in-frame ones; the method was immunoSEQ multiplex PCR. The sample records about 680,000 clones, about 91% being singletons. CD8 cells regarded as naive lacked CD45RO, were positively chosen for CCR7, and omitted terminally differentiated effector memory CD45RA+ cells. Sequencing input: naive CD8+ T cells sorted from blood. Receptor source: a man between 25 and 39 years old in good health.

J is TRBJ2-7 and V is TRBV11-3, with 13 bases matching TRBD2. The CDR3 is 15 amino acids. The junction had 8 bases not matched to a gene; V was cut back by 5 bases and J by 7 bases. Germline CDR1 and CDR2: SGHNT and YENEEA. The CDR3 sequence is CASSRGTSGTSEQYF. In nucleotides, the CDR3 is TGTGCCAGCAGCCGGGGGACTAGCGGGACGAGTGAGCAGTACTTC.

The J gene is TRBJ2-7, the V gene TRBV27; TRBD2 is a possible D gene (6 bases). V was pared by 3 bases and J by 3 bases, with 15 bases between. From germline, CDR1 is MNHEY and CDR2 SMNVEV (reference sequence). This CDR3 comprises 15 residues. CDR3 amino acids: CASSLDTGTGYEQYF. CDR3 bases: TGTGCCAGCAGTTTGGACACCGGGACTGGCTACGAGCAGTACTTC.

The sample holds one count of this clone. The chain has TRBV5-1 and TRBJ2-7; D possibly corresponds to TRBD2 (5 bases). The CDR3 totals 15 residues. The germline V gene has CDR1 SGHRS and CDR2 YFSETQ. V was trimmed by 0 bases and J by 2 bases, leaving 12 bases between them. The CDR3 sequence is CASSLALSGTYEQYF. CDR3 nucleotides: TGCGCCAGCAGCTTGGCCCTATCGGGAACCTACGAGCAGTACTTC.

The J gene is TRBJ2-7, the V gene TRBV27; D is uncertain. The V end lost 1 base, the J end lost 0 bases, and 7 bases lay between the germline ends. Germline CDR1 reads MNHEY; CDR2 reads SMNVEV (reference sequence). The CDR3 is 14 amino acids. CDR3 in DNA: TGTGCCAGCAGTTTATATGTCAACTCCTACGAGCAGTACTTC. Encoded protein: CASSLYVNSYEQYF.

This chain links TRBV29-1 with TRBJ2-3, with D maybe TRBD2 (5 bases). The CDR3 length is 15 residues. The germline V gene has CDR1 SQVTM and CDR2 ANQGSEA. Trimming removed 3 bases at V and 5 bases at J, with 18 bases between. CDR3 residues: CSVDRQRPLGDTQYF. As DNA, the CDR3 is TGCAGCGTTGACCGGCAGCGGCCTTTAGGAGATACGCAGTATTTT.

The gene calls are TRBV5-1 and TRBJ2-7, with 11 bases matching TRBD1. Trimming took 3 bases from V and 7 from J; bases not matched to a gene: 6. From germline, CDR1 is SGHRS and CDR2 YFSETQ. This CDR3 spans 14 amino acids. The CDR3: CASSWTGGSEEQYF. CDR3 nucleotide sequence: TGCGCCAGCAGCTGGACAGGGGGCTCAGAAGAGCAGTACTTC.

The chain is built from TRBV5-1 and TRBJ2-3; TRBD2 aligns across 11 bases. Germline assignment: CDR1 SGHRS and CDR2 YFSETQ. This CDR3 spans 16 amino acids. V lost 2 bases and J lost 5; bases outside the gene matches: 7. Written as DNA, the CDR3 is TGCGCCAGCAGCTTTAGCGGGAGGGCCGAAAGAGATACGCAGTATTTT. This sequence encodes CASSFSGRAERDTQYF.

CDR3 in amino acids: CASSSTGGDGYTF. The CDR3 coding sequence is TGTGCCAGCAGTTCGACAGGGGGCGATGGCTACACCTTC. The chain recombines TRBV7-3 with TRBJ1-2, with TRBD1 matching over 10 bases. Germline V gene lookup returns CDR1 SGHTA and CDR2 FQGTGA. This CDR3 has 13 amino acids. Unmatched junction bases numbered 4, after V lost 6 bases and J lost 6 bases.

The chain links TRBV7-8 to TRBJ1-1, with D possibly TRBD1 on 6 matching bases. V was pared by 3 bases and J by 0 bases, with 17 bases between. The CDR3 extends over 17 amino acids. In germline, CDR1 is SGHVS, CDR2 FQNEAQ. The CDR3 DNA reads TGTGCCAGCAGCTTTACAGGGAGTACGGGCCTGAACACTGAAGCTTTCTTT. Translated: CASSFTGSTGLNTEAFF.

The chain recombines TRBV7-8 with TRBJ2-5, with 7 bases fitting TRBD2. CDR3 size: 18 residues. V trimming: 0 bases; J trimming: 4 bases; junction bases outside the gene matches: 14. Germline V gene sequence: CDR1 SGHVS, CDR2 FQNEAQ. The CDR3: CASSLASAGLGVGETQYF. The CDR3 bases are TGTGCCAGCAGCTTAGCGTCAGCGGGGCTAGGGGTGGGAGAGACCCAGTACTTC.

The table lists this clone with a count of one. This CDR3 reads CAWSVKSTDTQYF. CDR3 DNA sequence: TGTGCCTGGAGTGTTAAGTCCACAGATACGCAGTATTTT. This rearrangement joins TRBV30 to TRBJ2-3; D is ambiguous. The CDR3 has 13 residues. The germline gives CDR1 GTSNPN, CDR2 SVGIG (reference sequence). The V end was cut by 0 bases, the J end by 2 bases, with 6 bases between. The complete variable domain, with remaining parts taken from reference TRBV30 and TRBJ2-3, reads SQTIHQWPATLVQPVGSPLSLECTVEGTSNPNLYWYRQAAGRGLQLLFYSVGIGQISSEVPQNLSASRPQDRQFILSSKKLLLSDSGFYLCAWSVKSTDTQYFGPGTRLTVL.

This clone was seen only a few times. The rearrangement uses TRBV28 and TRBJ2-5; TRBD2 agrees at 11 bases. The V and J ends lost 3 bases and 5 bases, in that order; junction bases with no gene match: 5. This CDR3 comprises 15 residues. From germline, CDR1 is MDHEN and CDR2 SYDVKM. The CDR3 nucleotides are TGTGCCAGCAGTTTGCTAGCGGGAGGAGGTGAGACCCAGTACTTC. Translating it yields CASSLLAGGGETQYF.

This chain links TRBV19 with TRBJ1-4, with D perhaps TRBD1 (6 bases). The V gene lost 3 bases and the J gene lost 7 bases, with 15 bases spanning the gap. The germline V gene encodes CDR1 LNHDA and CDR2 SQIVND (reference sequence). CDR3 length equals 15 residues. The CDR3 coding sequence is TGTGCCAGTAGTATCATACAGGGTTTGGGTGAAAAACTGTTTTTT. Protein sequence: CASSIIQGLGEKLFF.

The chain couples TRBV9 to TRBJ2-5; 7 bases are a match to TRBD2. V was pared by 3 bases and J by 0 bases, with 5 bases of the junction left unmatched. Germline CDR1 is SGDLS and CDR2 is YYNGEE. The length of the CDR3 is 15 residues. Here the CDR3 DNA reads TGTGCCAGCAGCGCCCACGCGGGGGACCAAGAGACCCAGTACTTC. Protein product: CASSAHAGDQETQYF.

This chain links TRBV15 with TRBJ1-5; D unclear. V was trimmed by 0 bases and J by 6 bases, leaving 18 bases between them. Germline assignment: CDR1 LNHNV and CDR2 YYDKDF (reference sequence). The CDR3 totals 17 residues. DNA of the CDR3: TGTGCCACCAGCAGAGATTTGCGGTCCGGTGGAAGTCAGCCCCAGCATTTT. Its protein product is CATSRDLRSGGSQPQHF.

The V gene is TRBV11-2, the J gene TRBJ1-2, with TRBD1 matching 7 bases. Germline V gene lookup returns CDR1 SGHAT and CDR2 FQNNGV. The ends lost 5 bases at V and 4 bases at J; junction bases unmatched: 4. The CDR3 covers 13 residues. The CDR3 protein is CASSTTGTYGYTF. CDR3 in DNA: TGTGCCAGCAGCACGACAGGGACCTATGGCTACACCTTC.

The chain combines TRBV10-3 with TRBJ2-1; D is perhaps TRBD2 (7 bases). Trimming removed 8 bases at V and 6 bases at J, with 17 bases between. Germline values: CDR1 ENHRY, CDR2 SYGVKD. The CDR3 runs to 14 residues. The CDR3 DNA follows: TGTGCCATCCGAGGGGGGGAGGGCCTCAATGAGCAGTTCTTC. Amino acids: CAIRGGEGLNEQFF.

This chain uses TRBV15 with TRBJ2-2; 11 bases are a match to TRBD1. CDR1 LNHNV and CDR2 YYDKDF come from the germline V gene (reference sequence). With V trimmed by 3 bases and J by 2 bases, 14 bases remained unmatched. This CDR3 region has 20 residues. This CDR3 reads CATSSDWTGGLGLNTGELFF. The CDR3 nucleotides read TGTGCCACCAGCAGCGACTGGACAGGGGGCTTGGGGCTAAACACCGGGGAGCTGTTTTTT.

The V gene is TRBV27, the J gene TRBJ2-7, with 7 bases lining up with TRBD1. Germline values: CDR1 MNHEY, CDR2 SMNVEV (reference sequence). The trim removed 2 bases at V and 4 bases at J, leaving 8 bases unmatched. The CDR3 length is 15 residues. CDR3 DNA: TGTGCCAGCAGTTTAGCCCGACGACAGGGTTACGAGCAGTACTTC. It specifies CASSLARRQGYEQYF.

This clone was recorded only once. This chain links TRBV28 with TRBJ2-7; D is unclear. Germline V lookup: CDR1 MDHEN, CDR2 SYDVKM. Trimming left V 2 bases short and J 4 bases short, with 9 bases between. This CDR3 contains 13 residues. The CDR3 spells CASSLLEKYEQYF. The CDR3 DNA is TGTGCCAGCAGTTTACTAGAAAAGTACGAGCAGTACTTC.

This chain links TRBV9 with TRBJ1-1; the D gene is possibly TRBD1 (5 bases). In germline, CDR1 is SGDLS, CDR2 YYNGEE. The germline V and J ends were trimmed by 2 bases and 4 bases, with 9 bases remaining between them. The CDR3 extends over 13 amino acids. The CDR3 here is CASSVDGGTEAFF. The DNA of the CDR3 is TGTGCCAGCAGCGTGGACGGGGGCACTGAAGCTTTCTTT.

This rearrangement joins TRBV28 to TRBJ2-7; D remains unclear. The ends were cut back, 2 bases at V and 4 bases at J, with 9 bases in the middle. Germline CDR1 and CDR2: MDHEN and SYDVKM. The CDR3 contains 13 residues. The CDR3 here is CASSLPRAYEQYF. CDR3 nucleotide sequence: TGTGCCAGCAGTTTACCCCGCGCTTACGAGCAGTACTTC.

The chain carries TRBV9 and TRBJ2-7; 10 bases are a match to TRBD2. CDR1 is SGDLS, CDR2 YYNGEE, per germline. The CDR3 spans 14 residues. V lost 3 bases, J lost 3 bases, and 3 bases stayed unmatched. As DNA, the CDR3 is TGTGCCAGCAGCGAACTAGCGGGGAACTACGAGCAGTACTTC. Translated: CASSELAGNYEQYF.

The chain is built from TRBV7-9 and TRBJ2-7, with D tentatively TRBD1 (9 bases). Trimming stripped 6 bases from V and 3 bases from J, with 30 bases between. The CDR3 contains 19 residues. Germline loops: CDR1 SEHNR, CDR2 FQNEAQ (reference sequence). The CDR3 DNA is TGTGCCAGCAGATCTACGGACAGGGGCCGGAGCGGGAGTATCTACGAGCAGTACTTC. Its protein is CASRSTDRGRSGSIYEQYF.

V and J are TRBV19 and TRBJ2-1, with D possibly called TRBD1 or TRBD2 (5 bases each). The CDR3 extends over 17 amino acids. Trimming cost V 3 bases and J 6 bases, with 21 bases left between them. Germline CDR1 and CDR2: LNHDA and SQIVND (reference sequence). The CDR3 nucleotides read TGTGCCAGTAGTATTAATGGGGGAAGGGGAGCTCGCAATGAGCAGTTCTTC. Translated: CASSINGGRGARNEQFF. Using reference TRBV19 and TRBJ2-1 for the parts outside the CDR3, the full variable domain is DGGITQSPKYLFRKEGQNVTLSCEQNLNHDAMYWYRQDPGQGLRLIYYSQIVNDFQKGDIAEGYSVSREKKESFPLTVTSAQKNPTAFYLCASSINGGRGARNEQFFGPGTRLTVL.

The rearrangement uses TRBV4-2 and TRBJ2-7; D may be TRBD2 (6 bases). Germline V gene data show CDR1 as LGHNA and CDR2 as YNFKEQ. With 0 bases removed from V and 5 bases from J, the gap between germline ends came to 11 bases. The CDR3 loop spans 14 amino acids. CDR3: CASSQEFLANEQYF. As DNA, the CDR3 is TGTGCCAGCAGCCAAGAGTTCCTAGCGAACGAGCAGTACTTC.

V gene TRBV7-6 combines with J gene TRBJ2-7, with D possibly matching TRBD2 (6 bases). The CDR3 is 17 residues long. Germline V CDR1 and CDR2: SGHVS, FNYEAQ. Trimming left V 1 base short and J 1 base short, with 17 bases between. The chain's CDR3 is CASSLESGLAASYEQYF. CDR3 nucleotides: TGTGCCAGCAGCTTAGAGAGCGGGTTAGCGGCATCCTACGAGCAGTACTTC. Supplemented by reference TRBV7-6 and TRBJ2-7, the full variable domain reads GAGVSQSPRYKVTKRGQDVALRCDPISGHVSLYWYRQALGQGPEFLTYFNYEAQQDKSGLPNDRFSAERPEGSISTLTIQRTEQRDSAMYRCASSLESGLAASYEQYFGPGTRLTVT.

The chain is built from TRBV7-9 and TRBJ2-5, with TRBD2 as a possible D gene (6 bases). Germline-derived CDR1 and CDR2 are SEHNR and FQNEAQ (reference sequence). This CDR3 is built from 14 residues. Trimming removed 6 bases from V and 5 bases from J, with 16 bases in between. The CDR3 protein is CASRFLGGGETQYF. DNA for the CDR3: TGTGCCAGCAGATTTTTGGGAGGAGGTGAGACCCAGTACTTC.

The V and J genes are TRBV7-3 and TRBJ2-1, with D perhaps matching TRBD1 (5 bases). The CDR3 consists of 17 residues. The germline V gene encodes CDR1 SGHTA and CDR2 FQGTGA. V lost 2 bases and J lost 0, with 14 bases in between. Written as DNA, the CDR3 is TGTGCCAGCAGCTTAGGGGTAGGGGAAGGCTCCTACAATGAGCAGTTCTTC. Its protein is CASSLGVGEGSYNEQFF.

Points on this clone: Other DNA sequences in the sample encode the same CDR3. The CDR3 is CASSQGDNQPQHF. The CDR3 region has the DNA TGCGCCAGCAGCCAAGGAGACAATCAGCCCCAGCATTTT. V and J are TRBV4-1 and TRBJ1-5; D gene uncertain. V was clipped by 1 base and J by 3 bases, with 4 bases between them. Germline values: CDR1 MGHRA, CDR2 YSYEKL. CDR3 size: 13 residues.